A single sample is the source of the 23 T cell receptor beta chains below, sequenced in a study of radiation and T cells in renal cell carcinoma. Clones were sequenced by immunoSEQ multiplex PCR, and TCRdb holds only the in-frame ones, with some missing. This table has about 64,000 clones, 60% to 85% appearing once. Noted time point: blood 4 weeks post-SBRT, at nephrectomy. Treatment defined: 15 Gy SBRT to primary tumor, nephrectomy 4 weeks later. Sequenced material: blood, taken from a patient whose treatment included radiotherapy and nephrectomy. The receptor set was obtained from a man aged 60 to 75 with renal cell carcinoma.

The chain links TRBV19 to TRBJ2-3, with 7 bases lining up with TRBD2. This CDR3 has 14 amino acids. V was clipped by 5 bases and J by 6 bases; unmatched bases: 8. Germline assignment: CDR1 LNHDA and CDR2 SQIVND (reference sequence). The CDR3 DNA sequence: TGTGCCAGTAGTGTTTCGGGAGGAGGGGATACGCAGTATTTT. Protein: CASSVSGGGDTQYF.

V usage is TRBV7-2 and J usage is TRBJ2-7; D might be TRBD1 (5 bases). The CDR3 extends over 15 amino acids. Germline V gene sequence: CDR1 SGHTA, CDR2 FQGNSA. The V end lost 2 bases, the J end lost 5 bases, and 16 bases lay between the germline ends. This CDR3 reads CASSLSSRQGNEQYF. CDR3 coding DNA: TGTGCCAGCAGCTTATCTTCCCGGCAGGGAAACGAGCAGTACTTC.

In DNA form, the CDR3 reads TGTGCCAGCAGCCTAATAGGATTCGGCCGGGAGACCCAGTACTTC. Protein product: CASSLIGFGRETQYF. This chain uses TRBV7-9 with TRBJ2-5; D gene ambiguous. The CDR3 length is 15 residues. Germline V gene sequence: CDR1 SEHNR, CDR2 FQNEAQ (reference sequence). Between the trimmed V and J ends, which lost 5 bases and 5 bases, there was a span of 18 bases.

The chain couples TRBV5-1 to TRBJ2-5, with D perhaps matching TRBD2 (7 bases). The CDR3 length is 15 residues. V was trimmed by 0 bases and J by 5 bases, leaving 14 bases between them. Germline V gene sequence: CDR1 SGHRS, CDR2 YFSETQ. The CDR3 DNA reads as TGCGCCAGCAGCTTGGTAGGGGGGGGCGGCGAGACCCAGTACTTC. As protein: CASSLVGGGGETQYF. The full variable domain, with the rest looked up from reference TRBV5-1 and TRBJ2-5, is KAGVTQTPRYLIKTRGQQVTLSCSPISGHRSVSWYQQTPGQGLQFLFEYFSETQRNKGNFPGRFSGRQFSNSRSEMNVSTLELGDSALYLCASSLVGGGGETQYFGPGTRLLVL.

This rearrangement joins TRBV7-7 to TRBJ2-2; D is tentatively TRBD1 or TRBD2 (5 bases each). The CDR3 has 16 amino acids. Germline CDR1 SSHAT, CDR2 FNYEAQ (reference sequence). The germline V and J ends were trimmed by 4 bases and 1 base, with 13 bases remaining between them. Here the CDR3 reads CASSSSGTVNTGELFF. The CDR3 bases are TGTGCCAGCAGCTCTTCCGGGACGGTGAACACCGGGGAGCTGTTTTTT. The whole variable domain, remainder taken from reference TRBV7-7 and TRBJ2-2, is GAGVSQSPRYKVTKRGQDVTLRCDPISSHATLYWYQQALGQGPEFLTYFNYEAQPDKSGLPSDRFSAERPEGSISTLTIQRTEQRDSAMYRCASSSSGTVNTGELFFGEGSRLTVL.

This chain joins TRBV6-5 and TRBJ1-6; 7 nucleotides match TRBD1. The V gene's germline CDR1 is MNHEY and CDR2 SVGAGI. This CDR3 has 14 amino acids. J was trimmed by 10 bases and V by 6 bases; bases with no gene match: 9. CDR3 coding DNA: TGTGCCAGCAGCCGAGACAGGGCGAGATCACCCCTCCACTTT. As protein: CASSRDRARSPLHF.

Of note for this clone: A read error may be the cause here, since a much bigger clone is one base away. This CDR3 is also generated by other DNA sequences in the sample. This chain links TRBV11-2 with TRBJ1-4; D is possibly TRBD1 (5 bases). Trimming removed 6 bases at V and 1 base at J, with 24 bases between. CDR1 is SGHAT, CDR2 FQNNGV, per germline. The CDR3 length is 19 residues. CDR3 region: CASSLNRLGGVRTNEKLFF. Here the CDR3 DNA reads TGTGCCAGCAGTTTAAATCGTCTCGGGGGTGTCAGAACTAATGAAAAACTGTTTTTT.

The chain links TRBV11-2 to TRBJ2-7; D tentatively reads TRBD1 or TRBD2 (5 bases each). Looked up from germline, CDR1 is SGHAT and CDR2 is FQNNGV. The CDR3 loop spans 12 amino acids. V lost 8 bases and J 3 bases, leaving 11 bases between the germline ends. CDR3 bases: TGTGCCAGCGGGGGAAGGGGCTACGAGCAGTACGTC. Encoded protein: CASGGRGYEQYV.

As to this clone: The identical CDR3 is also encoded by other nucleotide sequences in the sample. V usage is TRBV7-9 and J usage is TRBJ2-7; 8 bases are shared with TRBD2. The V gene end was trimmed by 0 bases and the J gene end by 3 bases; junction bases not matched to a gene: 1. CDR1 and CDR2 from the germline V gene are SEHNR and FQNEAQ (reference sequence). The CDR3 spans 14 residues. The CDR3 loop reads CASSLAGTSYEQYF. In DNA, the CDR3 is TGTGCCAGCAGCTTAGCGGGGACTAGCTACGAGCAGTACTTC.

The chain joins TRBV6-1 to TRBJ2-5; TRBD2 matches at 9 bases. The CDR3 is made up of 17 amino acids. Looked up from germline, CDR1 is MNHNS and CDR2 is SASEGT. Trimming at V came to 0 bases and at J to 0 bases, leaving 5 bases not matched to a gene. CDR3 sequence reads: CASSEALTSGYQETQYF. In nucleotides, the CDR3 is TGTGCCAGCAGTGAAGCCCTTACTAGCGGGTACCAAGAGACCCAGTACTTC.

CDR3 nucleotide sequence: TGTGCCAGTAGTAGCACACAGGGGCGAGGATTCTATGGCTACACCTTC. The encoded protein is CASSSTQGRGFYGYTF. The V gene is TRBV19, the J gene TRBJ1-2; 7 positions agree with TRBD1. Germline V CDR1 and CDR2: LNHDA, SQIVND (reference sequence). The CDR3 has 16 residues. Germline trimming cut 4 bases from V and 4 bases from J; bases unmatched to any gene: 12.

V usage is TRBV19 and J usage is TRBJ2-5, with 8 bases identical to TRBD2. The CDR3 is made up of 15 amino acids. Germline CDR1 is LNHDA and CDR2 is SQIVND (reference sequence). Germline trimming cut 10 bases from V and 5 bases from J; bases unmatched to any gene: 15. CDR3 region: CATRQYSGAGETQYF. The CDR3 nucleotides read TGTGCCACCCGACAATATAGCGGGGCCGGGGAGACCCAGTACTTC.

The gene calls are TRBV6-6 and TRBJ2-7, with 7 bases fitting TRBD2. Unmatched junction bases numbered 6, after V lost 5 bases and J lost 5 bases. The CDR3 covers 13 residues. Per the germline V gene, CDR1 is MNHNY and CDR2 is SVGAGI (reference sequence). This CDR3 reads CASSRSGGDEQYF. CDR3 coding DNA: TGTGCCAGCAGTCGATCGGGAGGCGACGAGCAGTACTTC.

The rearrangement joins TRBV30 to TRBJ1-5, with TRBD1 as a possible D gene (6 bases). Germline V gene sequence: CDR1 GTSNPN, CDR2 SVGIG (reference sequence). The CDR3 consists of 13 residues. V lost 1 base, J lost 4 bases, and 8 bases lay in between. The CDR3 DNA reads TGTGCCTGGAGTGGCGGACAGAATCAGCCCCAGCATTTT. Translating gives CAWSGGQNQPQHF.

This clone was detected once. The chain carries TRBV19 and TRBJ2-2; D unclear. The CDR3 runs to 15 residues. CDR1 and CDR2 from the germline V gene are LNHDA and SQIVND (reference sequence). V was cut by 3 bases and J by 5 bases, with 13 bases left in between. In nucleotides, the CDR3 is TGTGCCAGTAGTATTCAGGAGTCGGCGACCGGGGAGCTGTTTTTT. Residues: CASSIQESATGELFF.

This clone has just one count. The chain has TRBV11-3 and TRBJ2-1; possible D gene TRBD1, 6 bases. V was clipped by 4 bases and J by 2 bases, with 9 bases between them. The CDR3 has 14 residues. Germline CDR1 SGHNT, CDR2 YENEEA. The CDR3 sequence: CASSSRDTYNEQFF. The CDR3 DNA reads TGTGCCAGCAGCTCCCGGGACACCTACAATGAGCAGTTCTTC.

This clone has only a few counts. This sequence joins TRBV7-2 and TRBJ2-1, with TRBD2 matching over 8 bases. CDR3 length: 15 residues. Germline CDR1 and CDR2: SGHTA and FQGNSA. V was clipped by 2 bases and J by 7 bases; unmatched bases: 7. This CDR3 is CASSLMAGGENEQFF. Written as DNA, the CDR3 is TGTGCCAGCAGCTTAATGGCGGGGGGTGAGAATGAGCAGTTCTTC.

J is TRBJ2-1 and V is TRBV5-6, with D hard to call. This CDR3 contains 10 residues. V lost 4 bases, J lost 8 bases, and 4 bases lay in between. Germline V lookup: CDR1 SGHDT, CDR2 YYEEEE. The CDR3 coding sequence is TGTGCCAGCAGCCTCTATGAGCAGTTCTTC. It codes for CASSLYEQFF.

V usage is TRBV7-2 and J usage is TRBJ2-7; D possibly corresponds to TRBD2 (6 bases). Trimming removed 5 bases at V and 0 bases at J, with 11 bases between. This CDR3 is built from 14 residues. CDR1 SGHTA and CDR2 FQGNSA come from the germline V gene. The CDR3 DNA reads TGTGCCAGCAGCCCGGACTATCCCTCCTACGAGCAGTACTTC. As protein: CASSPDYPSYEQYF.

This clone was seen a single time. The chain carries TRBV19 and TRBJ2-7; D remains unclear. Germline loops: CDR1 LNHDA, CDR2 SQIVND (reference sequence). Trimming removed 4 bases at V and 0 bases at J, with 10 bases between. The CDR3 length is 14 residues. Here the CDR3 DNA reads TGTGCCAGTAGTAGGGCCATTAGCTCCTACGAGCAGTACGTC. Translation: CASSRAISSYEQYV.

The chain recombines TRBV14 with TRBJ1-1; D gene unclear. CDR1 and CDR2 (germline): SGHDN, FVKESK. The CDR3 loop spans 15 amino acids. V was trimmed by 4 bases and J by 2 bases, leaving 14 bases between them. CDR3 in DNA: TGTGCCAGCAGCCTTAGTCGAATTGGCAACACTGAAGCTTTCTTT. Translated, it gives CASSLSRIGNTEAFF. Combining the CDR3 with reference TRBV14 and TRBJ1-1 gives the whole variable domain EAGVTQFPSHSVIEKGQTVTLRCDPISGHDNLYWYRRVMGKEIKFLLHFVKESKQDESGMPNNRFLAERTGGTYSTLKVQPAELEDSGVYFCASSLSRIGNTEAFFGQGTRLTVV.

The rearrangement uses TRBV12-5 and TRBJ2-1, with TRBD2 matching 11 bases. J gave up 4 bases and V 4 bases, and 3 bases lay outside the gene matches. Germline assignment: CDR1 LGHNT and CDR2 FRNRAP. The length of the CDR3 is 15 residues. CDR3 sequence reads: CASGSGTSGYNEQFF. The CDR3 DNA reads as TGTGCTAGTGGTTCCGGGACTAGCGGTTACAATGAGCAGTTCTTC.

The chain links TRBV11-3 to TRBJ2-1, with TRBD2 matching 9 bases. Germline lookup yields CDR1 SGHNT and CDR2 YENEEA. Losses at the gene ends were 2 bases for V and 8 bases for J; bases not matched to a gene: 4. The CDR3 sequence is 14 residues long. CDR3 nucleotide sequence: TGTGCCAGCAGCTTATCCGGGACTAGCTATGAGCAGTTCTTC. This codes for CASSLSGTSYEQFF.